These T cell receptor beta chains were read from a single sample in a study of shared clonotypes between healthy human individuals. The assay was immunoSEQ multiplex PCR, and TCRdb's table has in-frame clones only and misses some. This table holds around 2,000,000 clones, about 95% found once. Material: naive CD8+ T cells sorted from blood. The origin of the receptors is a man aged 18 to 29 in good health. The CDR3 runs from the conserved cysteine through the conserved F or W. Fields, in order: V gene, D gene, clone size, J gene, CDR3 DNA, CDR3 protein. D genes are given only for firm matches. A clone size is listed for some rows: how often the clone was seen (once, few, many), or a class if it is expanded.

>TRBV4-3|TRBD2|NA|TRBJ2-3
TGCGCCAGCAGCCAAGATAGGGCTAGCGGGAGACCAGATACGCAGTATTTT
CASSQDRASGRPDTQYF
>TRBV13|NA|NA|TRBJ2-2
TGTGCCAGCAGCCCCGGGGACGGGGCCACCGGGGAGCTGTTTTTT
CASSPGDGATGELFF
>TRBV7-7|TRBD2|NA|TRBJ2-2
TGTGCTAGCAGCTTAGCGGGCACCGGGGAGCTGTTTTTT
CASSLAGTGELFF
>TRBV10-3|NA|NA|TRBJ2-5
TGTGCCATCAGACCGGACCACTTAGTGACCCAGTACTTC
CAIRPDHLVTQYF
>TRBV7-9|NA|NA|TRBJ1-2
TGTGCCAGCAGCTACCCGCTCGAGACCCATAACTATGGCTACACCTTC
CASSYPLETHNYGYTF
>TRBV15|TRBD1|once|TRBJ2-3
TGTGCCACCAGCTTGAGACAGGGGTTGGCAGATACGCAGTATTTT
CATSLRQGLADTQYF
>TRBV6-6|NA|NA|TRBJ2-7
TGTGCCAGCAGTTACGAGGGTTACGAGCAGTACTTC
CASSYEGYEQYF
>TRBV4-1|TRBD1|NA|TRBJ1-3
TGCGCCAGCAGCCAAGTGGACAGGGGGGCTGGAAACACCATATATTTT
CASSQVDRGAGNTIYF
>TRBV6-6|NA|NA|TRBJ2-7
TGTGCCAGCCAGGAGGGGATGGCCTACGAGCAGTACTTC
CASQEGMAYEQYF
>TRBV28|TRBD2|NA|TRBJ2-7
TGTGCCAGCAGTTTATTCGGGGGGTGGTACGAGCAGTACTTC
CASSLFGGWYEQYF
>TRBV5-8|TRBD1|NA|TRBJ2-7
TGTGCCAGCAGCCTGGACAGGGGGTATACCCCCTCCTACGAGCAGTACTTC
CASSLDRGYTPSYEQYF
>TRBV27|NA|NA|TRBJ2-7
TGTGCCAGCAGCCCCCCCGGGGGCGAGCAGTACTTC
CASSPPGGEQYF
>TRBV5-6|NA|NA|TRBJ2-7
TGTGCCAGCAGCTTGGGTGTATGGACACTCTCCTACGAGCAGTACTTC
CASSLGVWTLSYEQYF
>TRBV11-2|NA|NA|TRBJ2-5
TGTGCCAGCAGCTTTCTGGAGGCAGTCGGGACCCAGTACTTC
CASSFLEAVGTQYF
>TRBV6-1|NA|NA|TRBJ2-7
TGTGCCAGCAGGGATGACAGTGGGAGCTCCTACGAGCAGTACTTC
CASRDDSGSSYEQYF
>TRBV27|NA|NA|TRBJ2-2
TGTGCCAGCAGTCCCTTTTTCGGGACGAACACCGGGGAGCTGTTTTTT
CASSPFFGTNTGELFF
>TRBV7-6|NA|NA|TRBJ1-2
TGTGCCAGCAGCTTAGGGGGACACCGGGAGGACGGCTACACCTTC
CASSLGGHREDGYTF
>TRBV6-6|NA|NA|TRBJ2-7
TGTGCCAGCAGCAGTGTACAGGGAATCGGGGAGCAGTACTTC
CASSSVQGIGEQYF
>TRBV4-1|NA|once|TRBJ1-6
TGCGCCAGCAGCGAAACAACGGGTGGACGAAGATATAATTCACCCCTCCACTTT
CASSETTGGRRYNSPLHF
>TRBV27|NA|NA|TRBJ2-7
TGTGCCAGCAGTTTAGTGGGGGCTTCCTACGAGCAGTACTTC
CASSLVGASYEQYF
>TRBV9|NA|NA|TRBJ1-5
TGTGCCAGCAGCGTAGTACAGGGTTTAAGCAATCAGCCCCAGCATTTT
CASSVVQGLSNQPQHF
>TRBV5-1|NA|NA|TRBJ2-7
TGCGCCAGCAGCTTCGGGGGTTTCAGCGAGCAGTACTTC
CASSFGGFSEQYF
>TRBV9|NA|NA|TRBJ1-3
TGTGCCAGCAGCGTGAGGGGCGACGGTTCTGGAAACACCATATATTTT
CASSVRGDGSGNTIYF
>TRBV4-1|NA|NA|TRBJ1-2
TGCGCCAGCAGCCACGACCCCTGGGGGTATTATGGCTACACCTTC
CASSHDPWGYYGYTF
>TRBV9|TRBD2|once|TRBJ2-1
TGTGCCAGCAGTGGACTAGCCCATGAGCAGTTCTTC
CASSGLAHEQFF
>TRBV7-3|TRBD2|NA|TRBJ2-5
TGTGCCAGCAGCTCAGTAGCGGGATCCCAAGAGACCCAGTACTTC
CASSSVAGSQETQYF
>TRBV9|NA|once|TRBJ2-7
TGTGCCAGCAGCGTAGGAGGCTCGACCTACGAGCAGTACTTC
CASSVGGSTYEQYF